The next 23 T cell receptor beta chains were all read from a single sample in a study of blood T cell repertoires in COVID-19. Sequencing used immunoSEQ multiplex PCR; TCRdb keeps in-frame clones, though not all of them. The table shows roughly 430,000 clones, with 88% occurring only once. The material sequenced was PBMCs or T cells enriched from blood (not recorded which). Receptors were obtained from a woman between 18 and 30 years old who had been exposed to COVID-19.

The sample holds a few counts of this clone. The chain uses TRBV11-2 and TRBJ1-4; TRBD1 matches 7 bases. CDR1 SGHAT and CDR2 FQNNGV come from the germline V gene. This CDR3 is built from 14 residues. With 0 bases clipped from V and 10 bases from J, the junction kept 5 bases outside the gene matches. The CDR3 bases are TGTGCCAGCAGCTTAGAACAGGGGATTGGAAAACTGTTTTTT. This encodes CASSLEQGIGKLFF. The full variable domain, in which reference TRBV11-2 and TRBJ1-4 provide the parts outside the CDR3, is EAGVAQSPRYKIIEKRQSVAFWCNPISGHATLYWYQQILGQGPKLLIQFQNNGVVDDSQLPKDRFSAERLKGVDSTLKIQPAKLEDSAVYLCASSLEQGIGKLFFGSGTQLSVL.

This clone was detected once. This sequence joins TRBV12-3 or TRBV12-4 and TRBJ1-5; 7 bases fit TRBD1. The CDR3 sequence is 13 residues long. With 6 bases clipped from V and 2 bases from J, the junction kept 1 base outside the gene matches. CDR3 DNA sequence: TGTGCCAGCAGCACAGGGGGCAATCAGCCCCAGCATTTT. It translates to CASSTGGNQPQHF.

CDR3 sequence (DNA): TGCGCCAGCAGCCCGTTAGCGGAATACAATGAGCAGTTCTTC. Protein product: CASSPLAEYNEQFF. J is TRBJ2-1 and V is TRBV5-1, with D possibly being TRBD2 (6 bases). The germline V and J ends were trimmed by 4 bases and 4 bases, with 12 bases remaining between them. Germline loops: CDR1 SGHRS, CDR2 YFSETQ. CDR3 length: 14 residues.

CDR3 sequence: CATSDRGLQETQYF. CDR3 coding DNA: TGTGCCACCAGTGACCGAGGACTGCAAGAGACCCAGTACTTC. The rearrangement joins TRBV24-1 to TRBJ2-5; possibly TRBD2 for D (5 bases). Germline V gene data show CDR1 as KGHDR and CDR2 as SFDVKD. This CDR3 has 14 residues. V was clipped by 4 bases and J by 2 bases, with 10 bases between them.

The chain employs TRBV7-9 and TRBJ2-1; possibly TRBD2 for D (7 bases). Germline V CDR1 and CDR2: SEHNR, FQNEAQ (reference sequence). This CDR3 has 13 amino acids. The V end lost 3 bases, the J end lost 6 bases, and 9 bases lay between the germline ends. The CDR3 here is CASSFGGRNEQFF. DNA of the CDR3: TGTGCCAGCAGCTTCGGGGGGCGCAATGAGCAGTTCTTC.

Comments on this clone: Other nucleotide sequences from this sample produce the same CDR3. J is TRBJ2-1 and V is TRBV2; 12 nucleotides match TRBD2. The CDR3 loop spans 14 amino acids. Germline values: CDR1 SNHLY, CDR2 FYNNEI. Losses at the gene ends were 7 bases for V and 7 bases for J; bases not matched to a gene: 5. The CDR3 loop is CASNPGLAGNEQFF. DNA of the CDR3: TGTGCCAGCAATCCGGGACTAGCGGGTAATGAGCAGTTCTTC. Full variable domain (outside the CDR3, taken from reference TRBV2 and TRBJ2-1): EPEVTQTPSHQVTQMGQEVILRCVPISNHLYFYWYRQILGQKVEFLVSFYNNEISEKSEIFDDQFSVERPDGSNFTLKIRSTKLEDSAMYFCASNPGLAGNEQFFGPGTRLTVL.

The rearrangement joins TRBV4-1 to TRBJ1-1, with a weak D call TRBD1 (6 bases). Germline values: CDR1 MGHRA, CDR2 YSYEKL. The V end lost 4 bases, the J end lost 5 bases, and 23 bases lay between the germline ends. The CDR3 totals 17 residues. Written as DNA, the CDR3 is TGCGCCAGCAGCCTGTGGGGGCGCGGGGGGCCGAGGACTGAAGCTTTCTTT. It codes for CASSLWGRGGPRTEAFF.

This clone appeared a few times. The V gene is TRBV5-6, the J gene TRBJ2-7; D is perhaps TRBD2 (5 bases). Germline V gives CDR1 SGHDT, CDR2 YYEEEE. Trimming left V 4 bases short and J 2 bases short, with 13 bases between. This CDR3 region has 14 residues. CDR3 sequence: CASSKISGTYEQYF. Written as DNA, the CDR3 is TGTGCCAGCAGCAAAATCTCCGGGACCTACGAGCAGTACTTC. Together with reference TRBV5-6 and TRBJ2-7, the CDR3 gives the full variable domain: DAGVTQSPTHLIKTRGQQVTLRCSPKSGHDTVSWYQQALGQGPQFIFQYYEEEERQRGNFPDRFSGHQFPNYSSELNVNALLLGDSALYLCASSKISGTYEQYFGPGTRLTVT.

The rearrangement joins TRBV28 to TRBJ1-1, with a tentative D call TRBD1 (5 bases). With 6 bases removed from V and 4 bases from J, the gap between germline ends came to 21 bases. The CDR3 is 16 residues long. Germline-derived CDR1 and CDR2 are MDHEN and SYDVKM. Here the CDR3 reads CASRGGGAGAGTEAFF. The CDR3 DNA follows: TGTGCCAGCAGGGGGGGAGGCGCCGGAGCGGGCACTGAAGCTTTCTTT. Drawing the rest from reference TRBV28 and TRBJ1-1, the complete variable domain is DVKVTQSSRYLVKRTGEKVFLECVQDMDHENMFWYRQDPGLGLRLIYFSYDVKMKEKGDIPEGYSVSREKKERFSLILESASTNQTSMYLCASRGGGAGAGTEAFFGQGTRLTVV.

On this clone: Other nucleotide sequences in the sample specify the same CDR3. The chain links TRBV28 to TRBJ1-5; D is unclear. The CDR3 runs 15 residues. Deletions cut 5 bases from V and 0 bases from J, with 11 bases between. Germline CDR1 reads MDHEN; CDR2 reads SYDVKM. CDR3 DNA sequence: TGTGCCAGCAGTCTGGCAGTGTATAGCAATCAGCCCCAGCATTTT. Encoded protein: CASSLAVYSNQPQHF. Full variable domain (rest looked up from reference TRBV28 and TRBJ1-5): DVKVTQSSRYLVKRTGEKVFLECVQDMDHENMFWYRQDPGLGLRLIYFSYDVKMKEKGDIPEGYSVSREKKERFSLILESASTNQTSMYLCASSLAVYSNQPQHFGDGTRLSIL.

This clone occurred many times. The V gene is TRBV28, the J gene TRBJ2-7; 9 bases align to TRBD2. Germline V gives CDR1 MDHEN, CDR2 SYDVKM. This CDR3 spans 20 amino acids. J gave up 6 bases and V 4 bases, and 25 bases lay outside the gene matches. The CDR3 reads CASSSLAFKPGLAPRAEQYF. The DNA of the CDR3 is TGTGCCAGCAGTTCCCTCGCCTTCAAACCGGGACTAGCACCTCGAGCCGAGCAGTACTTC.

CDR3 DNA sequence: TGCGCCAGCAGCTTGAGCACTAGCAGTTCAGATACGCAGTATTTT. Its protein is CASSLSTSSSDTQYF. The chain joins TRBV5-1 to TRBJ2-3; tentative D call: TRBD2 (6 bases). The ends were cut back, 1 base at V and 4 bases at J, with 13 bases in the middle. Looked up from germline, CDR1 is SGHRS and CDR2 is YFSETQ. CDR3 length: 15 residues.

The genes are TRBV7-6 and TRBJ2-1, with 12 bases that match TRBD2. CDR1 SGHVS and CDR2 FNYEAQ come from the germline V gene. The CDR3 is 15 amino acids. Germline trimming cut 5 bases from V and 8 bases from J; bases unmatched to any gene: 7. CDR3 protein: CASSILAGGGDEQFF. The CDR3, as DNA: TGTGCCAGCAGCATACTAGCGGGAGGTGGAGATGAGCAGTTCTTC. Full variable domain (rest looked up from reference TRBV7-6 and TRBJ2-1): GAGVSQSPRYKVTKRGQDVALRCDPISGHVSLYWYRQALGQGPEFLTYFNYEAQQDKSGLPNDRFSAERPEGSISTLTIQRTEQRDSAMYRCASSILAGGGDEQFFGPGTRLTVL.

A remark on this clone: The sample holds other DNA sequences that translate to the same CDR3. J is TRBJ2-7 and V is TRBV12-3 or TRBV12-4, with D uncertain. This CDR3 is 11 amino acids long. Trimming removed 6 bases from V and 6 bases from J, with 9 bases in between. The CDR3 bases are TGTGCCAGCAGCCTCTCCGGCGAGCAGTACTTC. This encodes CASSLSGEQYF.

The J gene is TRBJ2-5, the V gene TRBV9; TRBD2 might be the D (6 bases). The CDR3 is 14 residues long. V was shortened by 0 bases and J by 7 bases, with 13 bases between the two germline ends. CDR1 is SGDLS, CDR2 YYNGEE, per germline. The CDR3 DNA reads as TGTGCCAGCAGCGTAGGATTGTCGGGGGTGACCCAGTACTTC. It yields the protein CASSVGLSGVTQYF.

This clone was detected once. The chain uses TRBV7-8 and TRBJ2-6; D is possibly TRBD2 (7 bases). V was cut by 2 bases and J by 1 base, with 12 bases left in between. CDR1 SGHVS and CDR2 FQNEAQ come from the germline V gene. The CDR3 is made up of 17 amino acids. The CDR3, as DNA: TGTGCCAGCAGCTTAAGGGGGGGCGAATCTGGGGCCAACGTCCTGACTTTC. Its translation is CASSLRGGESGANVLTF.

Only one count was recorded for this clone. V gene TRBV4-2 combines with J gene TRBJ1-4; D uncertain. Germline assignment: CDR1 LGHNA and CDR2 YNFKEQ. The CDR3 runs 14 residues. Trimming took 5 bases from V and 4 from J, leaving 11 bases between them. The chain's CDR3 is CASSGGGSNEKLFF. The CDR3 DNA follows: TGTGCCAGCAGCGGCGGAGGGAGTAATGAAAAACTGTTTTTT.

The rearrangement joins TRBV28 to TRBJ2-1; D perhaps matches TRBD1 (5 bases). Germline lookup yields CDR1 MDHEN and CDR2 SYDVKM. Trimming removed 2 bases at V and 2 bases at J, with 16 bases between. CDR3 size: 17 residues. The CDR3 sequence: CASSLMLRQGPYNEQFF. The CDR3 nucleotides are TGTGCCAGCAGTTTAATGTTGCGGCAGGGCCCCTACAATGAGCAGTTCTTC.

The DNA for the CDR3 is TGCGCCAGCAGTGACCCCCGACAGGCTGGTCAGCCCCAGCATTTT. This sequence encodes CASSDPRQAGQPQHF. The chain joins TRBV10-2 to TRBJ1-5; a weak D match, TRBD1 (6 bases). The CDR3 runs 15 residues. CDR1 and CDR2 (germline): WSHSY, SAAADI. Trimming removed 3 bases from V and 6 bases from J, with 15 bases in between.

This sequence joins TRBV24-1 and TRBJ1-1; D is undetermined. CDR3 length equals 17 residues. The germline CDR1 and CDR2 sequences are KGHDR and SFDVKD. Trimming took 1 base from V and 9 from J, leaving 23 bases between them. Here the CDR3 reads CATSDFWVGTRQAQAFF. CDR3 DNA: TGTGCCACCAGTGATTTCTGGGTGGGCACGAGACAAGCCCAAGCTTTCTTT.

This chain connects TRBV13 to TRBJ1-2; 8 nucleotides match TRBD1. The J segment lost 1 base and the V segment lost 8 bases, leaving 3 bases of the junction unmatched. Germline CDR1 reads PRHDT; CDR2 reads FYEKMQ (reference sequence). The CDR3 has 13 residues. The CDR3 reads CASGDRSNYGYTF. The CDR3 region has the DNA TGTGCCAGCGGGGACAGGAGTAACTATGGCTACACCTTC.

V is TRBV21-1 and J is TRBJ1-3. TRBV21-1 corresponds to a pseudogene. The CDR3 spans 13 residues. In nucleotides, the CDR3 is TGTGCCGGGGGACGGGAGAATGGAAACACCATATATTTT. Translated, it gives CAGGRENGNTIYF.

The genes are TRBV28 and TRBJ2-3; TRBD2 matches 11 bases. The CDR3 totals 17 residues. V shed 6 bases and J 0 bases; nucleotides not matched to a gene: 8. CDR1 is MDHEN, CDR2 SYDVKM, per germline. Here the CDR3 reads CASSTGTSGASTDTQYF. In DNA form, the CDR3 reads TGTGCCAGCAGCACCGGGACTAGCGGCGCTAGCACAGATACGCAGTATTTT. The full variable domain, in which reference TRBV28 and TRBJ2-3 provide the parts outside the CDR3, is DVKVTQSSRYLVKRTGEKVFLECVQDMDHENMFWYRQDPGLGLRLIYFSYDVKMKEKGDIPEGYSVSREKKERFSLILESASTNQTSMYLCASSTGTSGASTDTQYFGPGTRLTVL.